This TCR beta chain derives from a study of blood T cell repertoires in COVID-19. The overall study: Researchers got acute and convalescent COVID-19 samples from the United States, Italy and Spain. In each case, the material was cDNA or gDNA derived from T cells, B-cell-depleted T cells, or PBMCs.

This CDR3 has 16 residues. Germline loops: CDR1 LGHDT, CDR2 YNNKEL (reference sequence). V was clipped by 1 base and J by 3 bases, with 15 bases between them. Data came from immunoSEQ multiplex PCR; TCRdb stores just in-frame clones and leaves some out. The sample shows approximately 75,000 clones, approximately 82% of them seen only once. The sequence derives from an elderly woman with acute or convalescent COVID-19. The chain recombines TRBV3-1 (or the pseudogene TRBV3-2) with TRBJ2-5; D is perhaps TRBD1 (5 bases). The material sequenced was peripheral blood. The CDR3, as DNA: TGTGCCAGCAGCCAAGCGGCCCCAGGGATTAAAGAGACCCAGTACTTC. Translating gives CASSQAAPGIKETQYF.